The clone carrying this T cell receptor beta chain has a handful of counts. The data originate from a study of blood T cells in healthy people across ages. This CDR3 is built from 13 residues. Trimming removed 7 bases at V and 2 bases at J, with 12 bases between. A second about 6 to 11 cycle PCR used barcoded and J-beta primers. TCRdb reprocessed the 5' RACE reads via MiXCR and lists one record per CDR3 protein. Here the sample spans some 760,000 distinct CDR3 sequences, roughly 25% being singletons. These records were also assigned to another study, of T cells of mothers and their children.

This receptor was identified in a boy aged 5-17 years in good health. The gene calls are TRBV12-3 or TRBV12-4 and TRBJ2-7; D assignment may be TRBD1 or TRBD2 (5 bases each). The specimen was blood. The CDR3 region is CASNRGETYEQYF. The CDR3, as DNA: TGTGCCAGCAATAGAGGGGAGACCTACGAGCAGTACTTC.